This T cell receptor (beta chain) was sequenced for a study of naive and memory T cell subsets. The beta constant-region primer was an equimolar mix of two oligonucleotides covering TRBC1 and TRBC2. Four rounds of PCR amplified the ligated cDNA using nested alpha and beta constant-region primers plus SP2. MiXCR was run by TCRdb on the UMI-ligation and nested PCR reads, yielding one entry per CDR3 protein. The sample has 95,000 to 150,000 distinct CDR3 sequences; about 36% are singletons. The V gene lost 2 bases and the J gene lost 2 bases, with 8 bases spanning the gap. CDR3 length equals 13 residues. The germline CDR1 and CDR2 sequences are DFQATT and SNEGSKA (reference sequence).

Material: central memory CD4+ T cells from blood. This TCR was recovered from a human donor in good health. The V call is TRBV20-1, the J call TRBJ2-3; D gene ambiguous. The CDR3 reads CSARYQHTDTQYF. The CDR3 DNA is TGCAGTGCTAGATATCAGCACACAGATACGCAGTATTTT.